This T cell receptor beta chain is drawn from a study of Ad26.COV2.S vaccination and SARS-CoV-2 variants. Whole-study results and caveats: Participants in the vaccine arm had higher spike-specific TCR breadth; placebo recipients had lower.

Remarks on this clone: No antigen is known for it.

Profiled with immunoSEQ multiplex PCR; TCRdb holds only in-frame clones, not every one. The sample includes 300,000 to 350,000 clones, about 82% seen only once; the top ten take roughly 2%. Treatment in this sample: around 19 received Ad26.COV2.S at low or high dose, single or two shots; roughly five received placebo; per-sample allocation not given. The samples date from day 63 after the first vaccine or placebo injection. As its vector, the vaccine had Ad26, which expressed Wuhan-strain SARS-CoV-2 spike. The sample here was peripheral blood, taken in a trial of Ad26.COV2.S vaccine versus placebo. The clonotype was recovered from a person aged 18-60 years who received the Ad26.COV2.S COVID-19 vaccine or a placebo.

CDR3 bases: TGTGCCAGCACGGACTATCAGACAGGGGCGAGCACTGAAGCTTTCTTT. Translation gives CASTDYQTGASTEAFF. The rearrangement links TRBV21-1 to TRBJ1-1; the table assigns TRBD1, which was not confirmed against the DNA. TRBV21-1 is designated a pseudogene. The CDR3 covers 16 residues.